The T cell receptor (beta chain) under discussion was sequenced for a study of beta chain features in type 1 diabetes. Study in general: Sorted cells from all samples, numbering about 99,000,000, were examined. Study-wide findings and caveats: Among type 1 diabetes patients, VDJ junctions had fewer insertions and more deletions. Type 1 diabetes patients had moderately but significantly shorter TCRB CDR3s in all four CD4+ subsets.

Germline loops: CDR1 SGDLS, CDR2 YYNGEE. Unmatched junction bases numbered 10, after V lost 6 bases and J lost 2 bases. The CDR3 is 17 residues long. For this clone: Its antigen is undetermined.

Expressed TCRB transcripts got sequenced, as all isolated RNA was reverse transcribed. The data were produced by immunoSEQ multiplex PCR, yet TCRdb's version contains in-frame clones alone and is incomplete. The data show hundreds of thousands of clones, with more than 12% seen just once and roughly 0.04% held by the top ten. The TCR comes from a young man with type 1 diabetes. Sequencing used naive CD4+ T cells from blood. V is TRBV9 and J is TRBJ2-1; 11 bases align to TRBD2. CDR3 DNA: TGTGCCAGCACCCCAATACTAGCGGGGGTCACCTACAATGAGCAGTTCTTC. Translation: CASTPILAGVTYNEQFF.